Given below is one T cell receptor beta chain in context. Its antigen is unknown. The sample originates from a study of blood T cells in healthy people across ages. The CDR3 loop spans 12 amino acids. The germline V and J ends were trimmed by 5 bases and 8 bases, with 9 bases remaining between them. Germline V gene data show CDR1 as SEHNR and CDR2 as FQNEAQ (reference sequence). Next came a second PCR, run for about 7 to 12 cycles, which used a sample-barcoded 5' primer along with a J-beta primer mix. TCRdb used MiXCR to reprocess the 5' RACE reads, holding one entry per CDR3 protein. The sample records 700,000 to 900,000 distinct CDR3 sequences, around 24% being singletons. Study-level results: TCR beta diversity per million T cells fell roughly linearly with age.

These data also featured in a second study, about T cells of mothers and their children. That source reports: No clone of persistent microchimeric T cells was detected.

Sequencing was done on a sample of blood. V is TRBV7-9 and J is TRBJ2-2; D is unresolved. The sequence came from a boy younger than 18 in good health. The CDR3 protein is CASSASLGELFF. In DNA, the CDR3 is TGTGCCAGCAGCGCGTCACTAGGGGAGCTGTTTTTT.